Reported below is one T cell receptor (beta chain). Its antigen is not known. As processed by the authors: In the immunoSEQ data, sequences were junction-only and lacked quality scores, so filtering differed. Data came from immunoSEQ multiplex PCR; TCRdb stores just in-frame clones and leaves some out. That table gives V, J and clone size, and the DNA gave D and trimming. Among a few hundred thousand clones, approximately 65% were seen once, and the ten largest hold 8.5% to 14%. These data belong to a study of shared clonotypes between healthy human individuals. General study findings and limits: Memory subsets generally showed smaller estimated richness than naive subsets did. Generation probabilities were higher for clonotypes shared across all four sorted-subset donors than for unshared ones. Among donors, sharing of clonotypes was expected to be affected by sequencing depth.

Trimming stripped 0 bases from V and 3 bases from J, with 8 bases between. CDR1 is MNHEY, CDR2 SVGAGI, per germline. The CDR3 sequence is 15 residues long. The sample was memory CD4+ T cells sorted from blood. The subset here: CD45RA-negative fraction. V and J are TRBV6-5 and TRBJ2-2; D is ambiguous. This TCR was recovered from a young man in good health. CDR3 coding DNA: TGTGCCAGCAGTTACTCGTTCTGGGACACCGGGGAGCTGTTTTTT. It is translated as CASSYSFWDTGELFF.